The subject of this entry is one TCR beta chain. The data stem from a study of human T cells and chemical hapten exposure. For the library, individual cDNA molecules each received unique molecular identifiers. TCRdb reanalysed the RACE reads using MiXCR and keeps one entry per CDR3 protein. The profile shows some 65,000 distinct CDR3 sequences, about 6.5% of them singletons. V shed 4 bases and J shed 2 bases, with 16 bases lying between them. This CDR3 has 16 residues. Sample time point: healthy volunteer bleed at 6 weeks. RNA extraction used unfractionated whole blood as the source of total RNA. The J gene is TRBJ2-3, the V gene TRBV12-3 or TRBV12-4; D is uncertain. The source material was whole blood. The TCR originated in a female donor in good health. Some clones in this sample may be carry-over from other donors' samples. This CDR3 is CASSSMQSPNTDTQYF. For the CDR3, the DNA is TGTGCCAGCAGTTCCATGCAGAGCCCTAACACAGATACGCAGTATTTT.